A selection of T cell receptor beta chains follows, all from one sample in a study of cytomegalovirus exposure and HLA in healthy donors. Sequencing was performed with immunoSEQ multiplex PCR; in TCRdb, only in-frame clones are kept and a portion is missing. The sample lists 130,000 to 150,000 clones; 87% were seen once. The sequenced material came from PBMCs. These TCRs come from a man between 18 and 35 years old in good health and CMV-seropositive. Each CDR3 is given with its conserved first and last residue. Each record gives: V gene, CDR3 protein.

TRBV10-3 CAISGTAWGYTF
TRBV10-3 CATWDSTFYEQYF
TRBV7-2 CASSQRTSASYEQYF
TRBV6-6 CASRDRRTTHYNEQFF
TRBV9 CASSDRTGADGELFF
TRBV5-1 CASSLAGSTDTQYF
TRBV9 CASSVGLAGGPNEQFF
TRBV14 CASSPQWDTGPYTF
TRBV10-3 CATKGGHGDNEQFF
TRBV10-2 CASSPGLAGYEQYF
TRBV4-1 CASSDRDRGSSVSNQPQHF
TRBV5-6 CASSSLQGTGELFF
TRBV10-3 CAIRKGQGLAGGEAETQYF
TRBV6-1 CASREDRGTEAFF
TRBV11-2 CASSLVSGGGSGELFF
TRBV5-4 CASSLVGSQETQYF
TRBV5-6 CASSPGLLVEQYF
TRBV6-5 CASSYSASYGYTF
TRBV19 CASGRTGDYGYTF
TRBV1 CTSSQEHGQKNYGYTF
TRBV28 CASSSNPGTVGNTIYF
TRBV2 CASINRVEAFF
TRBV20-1 CSFRENTEAFF
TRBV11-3 CASSLTGLSYNEQFF
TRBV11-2 CASSSDWDYGLEQYF
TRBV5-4 CASSLGQGMEAFF
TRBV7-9 CASSLNTNYGYTF
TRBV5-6 CASTPSGTGGSEQYF
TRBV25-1 CASSVGLAVTGELFF
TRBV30 CAWSPTGTINEKLFF
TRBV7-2 CASSLALGGVGEQYF
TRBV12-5 CASGHNRGNEQYF
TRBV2 CASSGEGVLAEPQHF
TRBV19 CASSQLAGYTYEQYF
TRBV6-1 CASNRDSYNEQFF
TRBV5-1 CASSPVDTTGELFF
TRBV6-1 CASSEHPEGGELFF
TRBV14 CASSQVTGGEQYF
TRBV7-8 CASSPVAGGPSDEQFF
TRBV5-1 CASSWVQGGNTEAFF
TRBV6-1 CASSSPTGAGQPQHF
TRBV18 CASSPQPTEKLFF
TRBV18 CASSPGGTNEKLFF
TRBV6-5 CASSPLAGGLNEQFF
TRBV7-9 CASSFGLAVLSYEQYF
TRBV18 CASSPLDTTFYGYTF
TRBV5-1 CASSLRGQVNSPLHF
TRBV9 CASSAIREISVSNTEAFF
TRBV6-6 CASGRLSTYGYTF
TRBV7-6 CASSLFSGGSTEAFF
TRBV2 CASSEELAETYEQYF
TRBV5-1 CASSLGVDEQFF
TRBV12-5 CASGLILNQPQHF
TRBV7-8 CASSPLPEVGYGYTF
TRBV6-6 CASSSPWASGGQPQHF
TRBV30 CAWSFSTRVTGNTIYF
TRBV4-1 CASSQVQRGGRNEQFF
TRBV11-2 CASSPNYSDETQYF
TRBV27 CASSLSMGREGEQYF